The 19 T cell receptor beta chains reported below all come from one sample, sequenced in a study of human T cells and chemical hapten exposure. TCRdb re-called the RACE reads through MiXCR, storing one row per CDR3 protein. This table holds tens of thousands of distinct CDR3 sequences, approximately 11% found once. Time point indicated: patch test 2, 6 weeks after DPC sensitization. Treatment: therapeutic diphenylcyclopropenone sensitization with weekly scalp DPC. This specimen was whole blood, taken in connection with sensitization to the hapten diphenylcyclopropenone (DPC). The receptors were gathered from a middle-aged man with alopecia areata. Some clones in this sample may be carry-over from other donors' samples.

This clonotype came up a few times. This chain links TRBV28 with TRBJ1-3, with 10 bases aligning to TRBD1. The V segment lost 3 bases and the J segment 2 bases; nucleotides outside the gene matches: 4. Germline loops: CDR1 MDHEN, CDR2 SYDVKM. The CDR3 runs to 16 residues. CDR3: CASSFVGTGAGNTIYF. The CDR3 DNA follows: TGTGCCAGCAGTTTTGTCGGGACAGGGGCTGGAAACACCATATATTTT.

The genes are TRBV5-1 and TRBJ2-3; D might be TRBD1 or TRBD2, each matching 5 bases. The CDR3 contains 14 residues. V lost 0 bases to trimming and J lost 2 bases, with 7 bases between them. Germline lookup yields CDR1 SGHRS and CDR2 YFSETQ. CDR3 sequence reads: CASSLGDATDTQYF. The CDR3 coding sequence is TGCGCCAGCAGCTTGGGGGACGCCACAGATACGCAGTATTTT.

V and J are TRBV6-2 or TRBV6-3 and TRBJ2-3; D could derive from TRBD1 or TRBD2 (5 bases each). V dropped 2 bases and J dropped 1 base, with 10 bases sitting between them. The CDR3 contains 15 residues. The germline V gene has CDR1 MNHEY and CDR2 SVGEGT. The CDR3 is CASSYEGRGTDTQYF. In DNA form, the CDR3 reads TGTGCCAGCAGTTACGAGGGGCGCGGCACAGATACGCAGTATTTT.

The chain has TRBV19 and TRBJ2-3; TRBD2 is a possible D gene (6 bases). CDR3 length: 14 residues. Germline CDR1 is LNHDA and CDR2 is SQIVND (reference sequence). The germline V and J ends were trimmed by 3 bases and 6 bases, with 13 bases remaining between them. CDR3 coding DNA: TGTGCCAGTAGTATTTTAGGGAGCGGGGATACGCAGTATTTT. Residues: CASSILGSGDTQYF.

J is TRBJ2-7 and V is TRBV27; weak D call: TRBD1 (5 bases). The germline CDR1 and CDR2 sequences are MNHEY and SMNVEV (reference sequence). Trimming cost V 3 bases and J 2 bases, with 11 bases left between them. The CDR3 covers 14 residues. Here the CDR3 DNA reads TGTGCCAGCAGTTTTGGCGCCAGGGCCTACGAGCAGTACTTC. Its translation: CASSFGARAYEQYF.

The V gene is TRBV6-6, the J gene TRBJ2-5, with TRBD1 identical over 7 bases. Losses at the gene ends were 6 bases for V and 5 bases for J; bases not matched to a gene: 12. Germline CDR1 and CDR2: MNHNY and SVGAGI (reference sequence). The length of the CDR3 is 15 residues. CDR3 DNA sequence: TGTGCCAGCAGCCGGGGACAGAGCCCTGGGGAGACCCAGTACTTC. Protein: CASSRGQSPGETQYF.

At least ten counts were recorded for this clonotype. The chain recombines TRBV9 with TRBJ2-7; tentatively, D is TRBD1 (5 bases). Trimming pared 0 bases from V and 2 bases from J, leaving 12 bases between. Germline lookup yields CDR1 SGDLS and CDR2 YYNGEE. The CDR3 is 15 residues long. The chain's CDR3 is CASSVALREPYEQYF. The CDR3 coding sequence is TGTGCCAGCAGCGTAGCACTCAGGGAACCCTACGAGCAGTACTTC.

The chain employs TRBV29-1 and TRBJ2-1; 10 bases map to TRBD2. The germline V gene encodes CDR1 SQVTM and CDR2 ANQGSEA. The CDR3 totals 13 residues. CDR3 coding DNA: TGCATGGGGAGGACTAGCGGTTACAATGAGCAGTTCTTC. Its translation is CMGRTSGYNEQFF.

This clonotype was counted only a few times. This sequence joins TRBV4-2 and TRBJ2-3; TRBD2 matches 8 bases. This CDR3 is built from 16 residues. In germline, CDR1 is LGHNA, CDR2 YNFKEQ. V lost 6 bases to trimming and J lost 0 bases; unmatched junction nucleotides: 8. The DNA of the CDR3 is TGTGCCAGCAGTACAGTAGCGGGGACAAGCACAGATACGCAGTATTTT. It translates to CASSTVAGTSTDTQYF.

The chain recombines TRBV6-5 with TRBJ2-7; 13 nucleotides align to TRBD2. Germline lookup yields CDR1 MNHEY and CDR2 SVGAGI. The length of the CDR3 is 15 residues. Trimming removed 2 bases from V and 6 bases from J; junction bases left unmatched: 4. The CDR3 spells CASSYRTSGSAEQYF. In DNA form, the CDR3 reads TGTGCCAGCAGTTACAGGACTAGCGGGAGTGCCGAGCAGTACTTC.

This chain uses TRBV28 with TRBJ2-3, with 12 bases lining up with TRBD2. This CDR3 comprises 16 residues. Germline loops: CDR1 MDHEN, CDR2 SYDVKM. V trimming: 10 bases; J trimming: 6 bases; junction bases outside the gene matches: 14. The CDR3 DNA follows: TGTGCCACGAACTTTCTAGCGGGAGGGCCCGGGGATACGCAGTATTTT. Translating it yields CATNFLAGGPGDTQYF.

This clonotype was seen repeatedly, ten times or more. V gene TRBV27 combines with J gene TRBJ1-1, with D hard to call. The ends were cut back, 3 bases at V and 7 bases at J, with 9 bases in the middle. Per the germline V gene, CDR1 is MNHEY and CDR2 is SMNVEV (reference sequence). The CDR3 runs to 12 residues. CDR3 residues: CASSFPGNEAFF. The CDR3 DNA reads TGTGCCAGCAGTTTTCCGGGGAATGAAGCTTTCTTT.

The chain carries TRBV3-1 and TRBJ2-2, with a weak D call TRBD1 (5 bases). The CDR3 runs to 14 residues. Deletions cut 7 bases from V and 7 bases from J, with 16 bases between. Per germline, CDR1 LGHDT and CDR2 YNNKEL (reference sequence). The DNA of the CDR3 is TGTGCCAGCAATTCAGGGTTGGGCGGCGGGGAGCTGTTTTTT. Protein product: CASNSGLGGGELFF.

The genes are TRBV7-8 and TRBJ1-1; 9 nucleotides line up with TRBD1. Germline trimming cut 0 bases from V and 2 bases from J; bases unmatched to any gene: 1. The CDR3 totals 15 residues. Germline V gives CDR1 SGHVS, CDR2 FQNEAQ. This CDR3 reads CASSLADRGNTEAFF. In nucleotides, the CDR3 is TGTGCCAGCAGCTTAGCGGACAGGGGAAACACTGAAGCTTTCTTT.

This clonotype was detected a few times. The chain carries TRBV5-1 and TRBJ1-3, with no clear D. Trimming removed 4 bases at V and 3 bases at J, with 8 bases between. The CDR3 length is 13 residues. Germline lookup yields CDR1 SGHRS and CDR2 YFSETQ. The CDR3 nucleotides are TGCGCCAGCAGCCCGAGCAATGGAAACACCATATATTTT. Translating it yields CASSPSNGNTIYF.

The V call is TRBV2, the J call TRBJ1-4; the D gene is possibly TRBD1 (5 bases). Germline values: CDR1 SNHLY, CDR2 FYNNEI. The CDR3 is 15 amino acids. The germline V and J ends were trimmed by 6 bases and 7 bases, with 18 bases remaining between them. CDR3 amino acids: CASRRTTGVGEKLFF. CDR3 coding DNA: TGTGCCAGCAGGAGGACAACAGGCGTCGGTGAAAAACTGTTTTTT.

The chain links TRBV23-1 to TRBJ2-3, with D uncertain. Being an ORF, TRBV23-1 has a function that is uncertain. CDR3 length: 14 residues. Trimming shortened V by 2 bases and J by 0 bases, and 6 bases separated the two germline ends. This chain's CDR3 is CASSQTQSTDTQYF. For the CDR3, the DNA is TGCGCCAGCAGTCAAACACAGAGCACAGATACGCAGTATTTT.

This clonotype was seen at least ten times. The chain is built from TRBV7-9 and TRBJ1-1; the D gene is possibly TRBD1 (5 bases). Trimming pared 5 bases from V and 11 bases from J, leaving 15 bases between. The CDR3 is 12 amino acids. The V gene's germline CDR1 is SEHNR and CDR2 FQNEAQ (reference sequence). CDR3 sequence reads: CASSPQGRRAFF. The CDR3 coding sequence is TGTGCCAGCAGCCCTCAGGGCCGGAGGGCTTTCTTT.

This clonotype was counted at least ten times. The junction does not match germline at one end; this may be a read error. The rearrangement joins TRBV7-9 to TRBJ2-7, with a weak D call TRBD1 (5 bases). CDR1 SEHNR and CDR2 FQNEAQ come from the germline V gene (reference sequence). This CDR3 is built from 12 residues. This CDR3 reads CASSTRGQDVDF. The CDR3 region has the DNA TGTGCCAGCAGCACCAGAGGACAAGATGTGGACTTC.